This entry lists 26 T cell receptor beta chains sequenced from one sample in a study of blood T cell repertoires in COVID-19. Sequenced by immunoSEQ multiplex PCR; TCRdb stores in-frame clones only, minus some. The sample holds 120,000 to 150,000 clones, approximately 82% seen once. Sequencing was performed on peripheral blood. The receptors shown here come from a woman in her 50s in a cohort sampled during active or convalescent COVID-19.

This clone was seen only a few times. The rearrangement links TRBV12-3 or TRBV12-4 to TRBJ1-1; D may be TRBD1 (5 bases). V was pared by 4 bases and J by 4 bases, with 10 bases between. This CDR3 contains 13 residues. The CDR3 DNA reads as TGTGCCAGCAGTTCAGGTGACAGCACTGAAGCTTTCTTT. Amino acids: CASSSGDSTEAFF.

V is TRBV19 and J is TRBJ1-1; possibly TRBD1 for D (6 bases). The V gene lost 8 bases and the J gene lost 4 bases, with 14 bases spanning the gap. The CDR3 has 13 residues. CDR1 LNHDA and CDR2 SQIVND come from the germline V gene (reference sequence). The DNA for the CDR3 is TGTGCCAGTTCTCAACAGGGATTCACTGAAGCTTTCTTT. Its protein product is CASSQQGFTEAFF. Full variable domain (remainder filled in from reference TRBV19 and TRBJ1-1): DGGITQSPKYLFRKEGQNVTLSCEQNLNHDAMYWYRQDPGQGLRLIYYSQIVNDFQKGDIAEGYSVSREKKESFPLTVTSAQKNPTAFYLCASSQQGFTEAFFGQGTRLTVV.

The chain couples TRBV3-1 (or the pseudogene TRBV3-2) to TRBJ1-4, with TRBD1 matching over 7 bases. Germline V gives CDR1 LGHDT, CDR2 YNNKEL (reference sequence). V lost 0 bases and J lost 5; bases outside the gene matches: 3. The CDR3 consists of 15 residues. CDR3 loop: CASSQDPGGNEKLFF. The CDR3 coding sequence is TGTGCCAGCAGCCAAGATCCAGGGGGGAATGAAAAACTGTTTTTT.

The CDR3 DNA follows: TGTGCCAGCAGGAGACAGAACACTGAAGCTTTCTTT. This gives the protein CASRRQNTEAFF. This chain joins TRBV2 and TRBJ1-1; D ambiguous. CDR1 is SNHLY and CDR2 is FYNNEI in the germline V gene. The CDR3 totals 12 residues. Trimming stripped 6 bases from V and 1 base from J, with 6 bases between.

The chain carries TRBV5-6 and TRBJ1-2; D unresolved. The CDR3 sequence is 12 residues long. Germline CDR1 SGHDT, CDR2 YYEEEE. The V end was cut by 2 bases, the J end by 7 bases, with 9 bases between. The CDR3 is CASSFPSGGYTF. Here the CDR3 DNA reads TGTGCCAGCAGCTTTCCGAGTGGTGGCTACACCTTC.

There are a few counts of this clone. The rearrangement links TRBV4-2 to TRBJ2-2; D gene ambiguous. Trimming shortened V by 1 base and J by 8 bases, and 2 bases separated the two germline ends. The germline CDR1 and CDR2 sequences are LGHNA and YNFKEQ. The CDR3 sequence is 11 residues long. The DNA for the CDR3 is TGTGCCAGCAGCCAAGCTGGGGAGCTGTTTTTT. It codes for CASSQAGELFF.

This rearrangement joins TRBV2 to TRBJ1-2; maybe TRBD1 (6 bases). CDR1 and CDR2 (germline): SNHLY, FYNNEI. The CDR3 has 11 residues. Trimming shortened V by 7 bases and J by 6 bases, and 9 bases separated the two germline ends. CDR3 DNA sequence: TGTGCCAGCACGGGACACAATGGCTACACCTTC. Its protein is CASTGHNGYTF.

The V gene is TRBV12-3 or TRBV12-4, the J gene TRBJ2-7, with a possible D match to TRBD1 (5 bases). Trimming left V 3 bases short and J 2 bases short, with 8 bases between. CDR3 length equals 13 residues. The CDR3 sequence: CASSLAGTYEQYF. The CDR3 DNA reads TGTGCCAGCAGTTTGGCAGGGACCTACGAGCAGTACTTC.

The chain recombines TRBV19 with TRBJ1-5, with 7 bases fitting TRBD1. CDR1 LNHDA and CDR2 SQIVND come from the germline V gene (reference sequence). V trimming: 6 bases; J trimming: 4 bases; junction bases outside the gene matches: 12. The CDR3 has 16 amino acids. CDR3 bases: TGTGCCAGTAGCCCCCCACCGGGACAGAGAAATCAGCCCCAGCATTTT. Translation: CASSPPPGQRNQPQHF.

This chain connects TRBV7-2 to TRBJ2-7; 12 bases map to TRBD2. The V gene end was trimmed by 2 bases and the J gene end by 7 bases; junction bases not matched to a gene: 6. The CDR3 sequence is 15 residues long. Germline lookup yields CDR1 SGHTA and CDR2 FQGNSA. CDR3 DNA sequence: TGTGCCAGCAGCTTAACGCTAGCGGGGGGGCAAGAGCAGTACTTC. This translates into CASSLTLAGGQEQYF.

The V and J genes are TRBV7-8 and TRBJ1-2; 9 nucleotides align to TRBD1. With V trimmed by 0 bases and J by 0 bases, 11 bases remained unmatched. The germline CDR1 and CDR2 sequences are SGHVS and FQNEAQ. CDR3 length: 19 amino acids. CDR3 region: CASSLASRDRAPPNYGYTF. The CDR3 DNA sequence: TGTGCCAGCAGCTTAGCGTCTCGGGACAGGGCCCCACCTAACTATGGCTACACCTTC.

This clone came up once. This chain links TRBV29-1 with TRBJ1-3, with TRBD1 matching over 10 bases. The length of the CDR3 is 15 residues. The germline CDR1 and CDR2 sequences are SQVTM and ANQGSEA. The junction had 7 bases not matched to a gene; V was cut back by 4 bases and J by 4 bases. The CDR3 here is CSVGRDRGPGNTIYF. DNA for the CDR3: TGCAGCGTTGGGCGGGACAGGGGACCGGGAAACACCATATATTTT. Filled out from reference TRBV29-1 and TRBJ1-3, the complete variable domain reads SAVISQKPSRDICQRGTSLTIQCQVDSQVTMMFWYRQQPGQSLTLIATANQGSEATYESGFVIDKFPISRPNLTFSTLTVSNMSPEDSSIYLCSVGRDRGPGNTIYFGEGSWLTVV.

This clone was observed a handful of times. The chain combines TRBV3-1 (or the pseudogene TRBV3-2) with TRBJ1-5; 8 bases fit TRBD1. Per germline, CDR1 LGHDT and CDR2 YNNKEL (reference sequence). The CDR3 loop spans 16 amino acids. Trimming cost V 1 base and J 6 bases; bases outside gene matches: 8. DNA of the CDR3: TGTGCCAGCAGCCAAGCAGGTGGACAGGGTGCTCAGCCCCAGCATTTT. Protein: CASSQAGGQGAQPQHF.

The genes are TRBV4-1 and TRBJ1-1; D perhaps matches TRBD1 (5 bases). Trimming removed 4 bases from V and 6 bases from J, with 24 bases in between. This CDR3 is 17 amino acids long. Germline assignment: CDR1 MGHRA and CDR2 YSYEKL. The CDR3 bases are TGCGCCAGCAGCCTCGAAACCCCGGGACCCGGAGGGGCTGAAGCTTTCTTT. Translated: CASSLETPGPGGAEAFF.

V usage is TRBV2 and J usage is TRBJ2-7, with a possible D match to TRBD1 (6 bases). The CDR3 loop spans 15 amino acids. Germline CDR1 reads SNHLY; CDR2 reads FYNNEI. V lost 2 bases to trimming and J lost 1 base, with 12 bases between them. The CDR3: CASSEMGANSYEQYF. The CDR3 DNA follows: TGTGCCAGCAGTGAAATGGGGGCGAATTCCTACGAGCAGTACTTC.

The chain recombines TRBV7-9 with TRBJ1-1; 7 positions agree with TRBD1. From germline, CDR1 is SEHNR and CDR2 FQNEAQ (reference sequence). This CDR3 is built from 13 residues. Unmatched junction bases numbered 7, after V lost 10 bases and J lost 2 bases. As DNA, the CDR3 is TGTGCCATCTCAGGGGGAGCTAACACTGAAGCTTTCTTT. Its translation: CAISGGANTEAFF.

The chain uses TRBV6-5 and TRBJ2-5; 15 nucleotides agree with TRBD2. CDR3 length: 15 amino acids. Trimming cost V 8 bases and J 2 bases; bases outside gene matches: 3. Germline V lookup: CDR1 MNHEY, CDR2 SVGAGI. The CDR3 DNA reads as TGTGCCAGCCAGGGACTAGCGGGGGGACAAGAGACCCAGTACTTC. It codes for CASQGLAGGQETQYF.

The J gene is TRBJ2-2, the V gene TRBV11-2, with a weak D call TRBD2 (6 bases). Germline-derived CDR1 and CDR2 are SGHAT and FQNNGV. V was clipped by 5 bases and J by 9 bases, with 16 bases between them. The CDR3 spans 14 residues. CDR3 sequence (DNA): TGTGCCAGCAGCCGGGACTGGGGCTCGAGGGAGCTGTTTTTT. This gives the protein CASSRDWGSRELFF.

This clone was picked up a small number of times. The chain links TRBV5-4 to TRBJ1-6, with D perhaps TRBD1 (6 bases). The germline V gene encodes CDR1 SGHNT and CDR2 YYREEE (reference sequence). The CDR3 spans 16 residues. V was shortened by 0 bases and J by 5 bases, with 12 bases between the two germline ends. The CDR3 region has the DNA TGTGCCAGCAGCTTGGTTCCGGACAGAAATAATTCACCCCTCCACTTT. Its protein product is CASSLVPDRNNSPLHF.

The chain links TRBV2 to TRBJ1-2; D not resolved. With 11 bases removed from V and 5 bases from J, the gap between germline ends came to 33 bases. Germline V gene lookup returns CDR1 SNHLY and CDR2 FYNNEI. The CDR3 is made up of 18 amino acids. The CDR3 nucleotides read TGTGCCGACGATAGGGTAGGGAGAACTTTTGCGGGCTTGTATGGCTACACCTTC. Protein: CADDRVGRTFAGLYGYTF.

The V call is TRBV18, the J call TRBJ1-2; D is unresolved. Germline lookup yields CDR1 KGHSH and CDR2 LQKENI. The CDR3 sequence is 14 residues long. V lost 0 bases and J 3 bases, leaving 8 bases between the germline ends. The CDR3 sequence: CASSPPSGYYGYTF. As DNA, the CDR3 is TGTGCCAGCTCACCACCGTCCGGGTACTATGGCTACACCTTC.

This rearrangement joins TRBV30 to TRBJ1-2; D is perhaps TRBD1 (6 bases). Germline V CDR1 and CDR2: GTSNPN, SVGIG (reference sequence). Trimming stripped 2 bases from V and 2 bases from J, with 12 bases between. The length of the CDR3 is 14 residues. The CDR3 is CAWSQGWENYGYTF. The CDR3 nucleotides read TGTGCCTGGAGTCAGGGGTGGGAAAACTATGGCTACACCTTC.

This clone was observed a handful of times. The chain couples TRBV5-1 to TRBJ2-2; unclear D gene. This CDR3 spans 16 amino acids. Trimming removed 0 bases from V and 2 bases from J, with 11 bases in between. Per the germline V gene, CDR1 is SGHRS and CDR2 is YFSETQ. The CDR3 reads CASSLGTVFNTGELFF. The CDR3 DNA follows: TGCGCCAGCAGCTTGGGTACGGTTTTTAACACCGGGGAGCTGTTTTTT.

The chain is built from TRBV18 and TRBJ2-3; D is perhaps TRBD1 (6 bases). Between the trimmed V and J ends, which lost 3 bases and 1 base, there was a span of 14 bases. Germline CDR1 is KGHSH and CDR2 is LQKENI. The CDR3 has 16 amino acids. The CDR3 region has the DNA TGTGCCAGCTCACCTTTACAGGGTAGGGGCACAGATACGCAGTATTTT. This gives the protein CASSPLQGRGTDTQYF.

In DNA form, the CDR3 reads TGTGCCAGCTCACGACAGGAACCGGGGGGTGAAAAACTGTTTTTT. Encoded protein: CASSRQEPGGEKLFF. The chain recombines TRBV18 with TRBJ1-4, with a weak D call TRBD1 (6 bases). Germline V CDR1 and CDR2: KGHSH, LQKENI. CDR3 length equals 15 residues. The germline V and J ends were trimmed by 4 bases and 7 bases, with 16 bases remaining between them.

The rearrangement links TRBV5-1 to TRBJ2-2; 9 nucleotides match TRBD1. The CDR3 length is 14 residues. CDR1 SGHRS and CDR2 YFSETQ come from the germline V gene. V shed 4 bases and J 4 bases; nucleotides not matched to a gene: 2. The CDR3 is CASSLGQGTGELFF. The CDR3 DNA is TGCGCCAGCAGCCTGGGACAGGGCACCGGGGAGCTGTTTTTT.